These T cell receptor beta chains were read from a single sample in a study of control samples from healthy donors and cancer patients. Profiling relied on immunoSEQ multiplex PCR, and the TCRdb table lists in-frame clones only, not all of them. In the table there are tens of thousands of clones, about 88% of which are singletons. The sample taken for sequencing was blood. The receptors shown here come from a woman aged 45-59 years in good health. The CDR3 runs from the conserved cysteine through the conserved F or W. Fields, in order: clone size, D gene, V gene, J gene, CDR3 DNA, CDR3 protein. The D gene is left open where the match is weak. Rows give clone size only sometimes, using once, few, many, or a class for an expanded clone.

abundance: few
d_gene: .
v_gene: TRBV15
j_gene: TRBJ2-5
CDR3nt: TGTGCCACCAGCAGAGAGGGCCGTTACCAAGAGACCCAGTACTTC
CDR3aa: CATSREGRYQETQYF

abundance: .
d_gene: TRBD1
v_gene: TRBV25-1
j_gene: TRBJ2-1
CDR3nt: TGTGCCAGCAGGGACAGGGTGGACAATGAGCAGTTCTTC
CDR3aa: CASRDRVDNEQFF

abundance: few
d_gene: TRBD1
v_gene: TRBV27
j_gene: TRBJ1-5
CDR3nt: TGTGCCAGCAGTGCCACAGGGGGCGAGGGTAGCAATCAGCCCCAGCATTTT
CDR3aa: CASSATGGEGSNQPQHF

abundance: .
d_gene: .
v_gene: TRBV28
j_gene: TRBJ1-5
CDR3nt: TGTGCCAGCAGTTTATTTGCAGGGACCTTAAGCAATCAGCCCCAGCATTTT
CDR3aa: CASSLFAGTLSNQPQHF

abundance: .
d_gene: .
v_gene: TRBV7-2
j_gene: TRBJ1-1
CDR3nt: TGTGCCAGCAGCCGACGGGGGCAGCGTGAAGCTTTCTTT
CDR3aa: CASSRRGQREAFF

abundance: .
d_gene: .
v_gene: TRBV9
j_gene: TRBJ2-1
CDR3nt: TGTGCCAGCAGCGCTGGGGGGAGTGAGCAGTTCTTC
CDR3aa: CASSAGGSEQFF

abundance: .
d_gene: .
v_gene: TRBV28
j_gene: TRBJ2-2
CDR3nt: TGTGCCAGCAGTTCCCCCGGGGAGCTGTTTTTT
CDR3aa: CASSSPGELFF

abundance: .
d_gene: .
v_gene: TRBV5-5
j_gene: TRBJ1-1
CDR3nt: TGTGCCAGCAGCTTGGACCCGACGGGGCTGAACACTGAAGCTTTCTTT
CDR3aa: CASSLDPTGLNTEAFF

abundance: .
d_gene: .
v_gene: TRBV29-1
j_gene: TRBJ1-2
CDR3nt: TGCAGCGTTGTCCGGCAGGGACCCTATGGCTACACCTTC
CDR3aa: CSVVRQGPYGYTF

abundance: .
d_gene: .
v_gene: TRBV19
j_gene: TRBJ1-5
CDR3nt: TGTGCCAGTAGTATGGAGCGGGGGGCTGGTAGCAATCAGCCCCAGCATTTT
CDR3aa: CASSMERGAGSNQPQHF

abundance: .
d_gene: .
v_gene: TRBV6-5
j_gene: TRBJ2-7
CDR3nt: TGTGCCAGCAGTTCTCACGGGACTTCTTCCTACGAGCAGTACTTC
CDR3aa: CASSSHGTSSYEQYF

abundance: .
d_gene: .
v_gene: TRBV28
j_gene: TRBJ2-7
CDR3nt: TGTGCCAGCAGTTTAAGTGACGAGCAGTACTTC
CDR3aa: CASSLSDEQYF

abundance: .
d_gene: .
v_gene: TRBV7-7
j_gene: TRBJ1-4
CDR3nt: TGTGCTAGCAGCCACTCTAGGGGTGAAAAACTGTTTTTT
CDR3aa: CASSHSRGEKLFF

abundance: once
d_gene: TRBD1
v_gene: TRBV19
j_gene: TRBJ2-2
CDR3nt: TGTGCCAGTACCGACAGGGGACGGGGCACCGGGGAGCTGTTTTTT
CDR3aa: CASTDRGRGTGELFF

abundance: .
d_gene: .
v_gene: TRBV7-9
j_gene: TRBJ1-4
CDR3nt: TGTGCCAGCAGCCAATTAAATGAGCGGTTTTTT
CDR3aa: CASSQLNERFF

abundance: .
d_gene: .
v_gene: TRBV7-3
j_gene: TRBJ2-7
CDR3nt: TGTGCCAGCAGCTCAGTCAGGGGCTACGAGCAGTACTTC
CDR3aa: CASSSVRGYEQYF

abundance: .
d_gene: TRBD2
v_gene: TRBV27
j_gene: TRBJ2-1
CDR3nt: TGTGCCAGCAGTTTACGCGGGACTAGCGGGAGGATCCTCGTCAATGAGCAGTTCTTC
CDR3aa: CASSLRGTSGRILVNEQFF

abundance: .
d_gene: .
v_gene: TRBV6-6
j_gene: TRBJ1-6
CDR3nt: TGTGCCAGCAGCCTATCTTATAATTCACCCCTCCACTTT
CDR3aa: CASSLSYNSPLHF

abundance: .
d_gene: TRBD2
v_gene: TRBV7-3
j_gene: TRBJ2-1
CDR3nt: TGTGCCAGCAGCCCGGGACTACCTCCCGAGAATGAGCAGTTCTTC
CDR3aa: CASSPGLPPENEQFF

abundance: .
d_gene: .
v_gene: TRBV5-1
j_gene: TRBJ1-1
CDR3nt: TGCGCCAGCAGCCTGGTCGTGAACACTGAAGCTTTCTTT
CDR3aa: CASSLVVNTEAFF

abundance: .
d_gene: TRBD2
v_gene: TRBV5-1
j_gene: TRBJ2-1
CDR3nt: TGCGCCAGCACCACAACCGGGACTAGGGGGTTCAATGAGCAGTTCTTC
CDR3aa: CASTTTGTRGFNEQFF

abundance: .
d_gene: .
v_gene: TRBV6-2/TRBV6-3
j_gene: TRBJ2-5
CDR3nt: TGTGCCAGCAGTTACTCGAAGCTCCAGTGGGGAAACTCCCGGGAGACCCAGTACTTC
CDR3aa: CASSYSKLQWGNSRETQYF

abundance: .
d_gene: .
v_gene: TRBV2
j_gene: TRBJ2-2
CDR3nt: TGTGCCAGCAGTGAGGGGGACACCGGGGAGCTGTTTTTT
CDR3aa: CASSEGDTGELFF

abundance: once
d_gene: .
v_gene: TRBV10-3
j_gene: TRBJ1-5
CDR3nt: TGTGCCATCAAAGGAGAGGGCGTCAGCAATCAGCCCCAGCATTTT
CDR3aa: CAIKGEGVSNQPQHF